This T cell receptor (beta chain) was recorded in a study of cytotoxic CD8 clonotypes in ibrutinib-treated CLL. Looking at the study overall: A mean of approximately 260,000 productive templates and tens of thousands of productive rearrangements was obtained per sample.

Measured with immunoSEQ multiplex PCR; TCRdb has only the in-frame clones, and not every one. The top ten hold less than 4% of the sample, which has about 130,000 clones, 80% to 85% seen once. The CDR3 is 15 amino acids. V gave up 6 bases and J gave up 4 bases; unmatched junction bases: 10. Germline V lookup: CDR1 MNHEY, CDR2 SVGAGI. Sequences were derived from PBMCs, sampled after 24 months of ibrutinib treatment. The chain couples TRBV6-5 to TRBJ2-7; TRBD1 matches 9 bases. The sequence derives from a human donor with chronic lymphocytic leukemia. In DNA, the CDR3 is TGTGCCAGCAGCCCACCGACAGGGGGTGTGTACGAGCAGTACTTC. This encodes CASSPPTGGVYEQYF.